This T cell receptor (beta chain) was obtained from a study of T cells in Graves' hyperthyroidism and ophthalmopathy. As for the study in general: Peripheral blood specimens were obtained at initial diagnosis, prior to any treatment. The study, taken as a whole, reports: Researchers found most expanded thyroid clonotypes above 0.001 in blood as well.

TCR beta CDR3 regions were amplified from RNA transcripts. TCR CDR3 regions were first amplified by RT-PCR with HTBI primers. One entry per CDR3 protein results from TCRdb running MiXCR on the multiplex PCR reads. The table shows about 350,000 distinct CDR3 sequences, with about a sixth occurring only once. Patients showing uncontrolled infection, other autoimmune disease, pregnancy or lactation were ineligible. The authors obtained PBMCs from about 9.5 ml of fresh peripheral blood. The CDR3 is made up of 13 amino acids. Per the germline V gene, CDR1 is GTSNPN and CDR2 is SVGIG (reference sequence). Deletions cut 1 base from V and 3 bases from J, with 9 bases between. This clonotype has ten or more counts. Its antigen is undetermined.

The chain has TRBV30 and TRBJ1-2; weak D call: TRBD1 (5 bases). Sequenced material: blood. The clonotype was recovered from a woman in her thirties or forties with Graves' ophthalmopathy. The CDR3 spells CAWSGREDYGYTF. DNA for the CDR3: TGTGCCTGGAGTGGCAGGGAGGACTATGGCTACACCTTC.